Presented here are 13 T cell receptor beta chains from one specimen sequenced in a study of T cell clusters in autoimmune cytopenias. Some 34,000 genome equivalents of blood DNA were amplified for TRB. TRB was amplified by touch-down multiplex PCR, primer pools A and B combined. Reanalyzing the multiplex PCR reads, TCRdb keeps one entry per CDR3 protein, without DNA. The listing contains 5,500 to 8,000 distinct CDR3 sequences. These data are also associated with another study on T cell repertoires in aging, cancer and after chemotherapy.

Material for sequencing was peripheral blood. Source of these receptors: a human donor in good health.

The rearrangement uses TRBV10-2 and TRBJ1-6; the TRBD1 assignment by TCRdb is unverifiable without DNA. The CDR3 spans 14 residues. Germline CDR1 WSHSY, CDR2 SAAADI. CDR3 in amino acids: CASSAGPGFSPLHF.

Considering frequency, this clonotype is large. The genes are TRBV6-5 and TRBJ2-1; TCRdb returns TRBD2, unconfirmable since there is no DNA. This CDR3 has 15 amino acids. The germline gives CDR1 MNHEY, CDR2 SVGAGI. This CDR3 reads CASSPPPDRAGEQFF.

The chain combines TRBV7-9 with TRBJ1-3; TCRdb returns TRBD1, unconfirmable since there is no DNA. The CDR3 totals 14 residues. Germline CDR1 is SEHNR and CDR2 is FQNEAQ (reference sequence). The CDR3 is CASTTGQPGNTIYF.

This rearrangement joins TRBV6-6 to TRBJ2-6; TCRdb's assignment of TRBD2 cannot be checked, as there is no DNA. CDR3 length: 16 residues. Germline V lookup: CDR1 MNHNY, CDR2 SVGAGI (reference sequence). CDR3: CASSYSGGTGANVLTF.

In terms of frequency, this clonotype is medium-sized (0.01 to 0.1%). The rearrangement uses TRBV29-1 and TRBJ2-5; the D call from TCRdb, TRBD1, cannot be confirmed without DNA. Germline CDR1 reads SQVTM; CDR2 reads ANQGSEA. This CDR3 is 16 amino acids long. The CDR3 sequence is CSVDSRAVSGQETQYF.

Measured by frequency, this clonotype is medium-sized. The chain carries TRBV6-6 and TRBJ2-3; TCRdb designates TRBD2, a call that cannot be tested without DNA. This CDR3 is 18 amino acids long. Germline-derived CDR1 and CDR2 are MNHNY and SVGAGI (reference sequence). CDR3 protein: CASSFPRAGQRYTDTQYF.

This clonotype is called medium-sized based on its frequency. The chain is built from TRBV13 and TRBJ2-5; the TRBD1 assignment by TCRdb is unverifiable without DNA. The CDR3 extends over 15 amino acids. Germline V lookup: CDR1 PRHDT, CDR2 FYEKMQ (reference sequence). The CDR3 protein is CASSPAQGARETQYF.

This clonotype is deemed medium-sized by its frequency. V usage is TRBV15 and J usage is TRBJ2-2. Germline loops: CDR1 LNHNV, CDR2 YYDKDF (reference sequence). CDR3 length equals 14 residues. The CDR3 loop reads CARSDIANTGELFF.

The chain links TRBV6-5 to TRBJ1-1; as DNA is missing, the TRBD1 call by TCRdb cannot be tested. This CDR3 is 15 amino acids long. Germline V gives CDR1 MNHEY, CDR2 SVGAGI. The CDR3 is CASSYWGGENTEAFF.

J is TRBJ1-1 and V is TRBV6-4; TCRdb returns TRBD1, unconfirmable since there is no DNA. Germline assignment: CDR1 MRHNA and CDR2 SNTAGT. The CDR3 extends over 15 amino acids. The CDR3 sequence: CATSDSRGGDTEAFF.

The V and J genes are TRBV5-6 and TRBJ1-2; TCRdb gives TRBD1 as the D gene, but with no DNA this cannot be confirmed. This CDR3 is 18 amino acids long. Germline CDR1 SGHDT, CDR2 YYEEEE. CDR3 residues: CASSIMLNRGRPYYGYTF.

CDR3 residues: CASSLMGLAGMAGELFF. The V gene is TRBV7-2, the J gene TRBJ2-2; the D gene TCRdb calls, TRBD2, cannot be checked with no DNA. The CDR3 is made up of 17 amino acids. In germline, CDR1 is SGHTA, CDR2 FQGNSA. Full variable domain (outside the CDR3, taken from reference TRBV7-2 and TRBJ2-2): GAGVSQSPSNKVTEKGKDVELRCDPISGHTALYWYRQSLGQGLEFLIYFQGNSAPDKSGLPSDRFSAERTGGSVSTLTIQRTQQEDSAVYLCASSLMGLAGMAGELFFGEGSRLTVL.

This chain connects TRBV6-5 to TRBJ1-3. The V gene's germline CDR1 is MNHEY and CDR2 SVGAGI. The CDR3 length is 15 residues. The CDR3 loop is CASSSWGLLGNTIYF.